Listed here are 10 T cell receptor beta chains from one sample, sequenced in a study of T-cell reconstitution after alpha-beta-depleted transplantation in children. Unique molecular identifiers featured in how the TCRbeta library was prepared. From the PCR reads, TCRdb called clonotypes with MiXCR, one entry per CDR3 protein. Here the sample spans 500,000 to 600,000 distinct CDR3 sequences, about 16% being singletons. The sequencing used PBMCs from the stem cell graft donor, collected from the stem cell graft. These receptors were collected from a human donor who donated a stem cell graft to a child with acute lymphoblastic leukemia.

This clonotype was counted only a few times. This chain uses TRBV2 with TRBJ2-3; no clear D gene. The V and J ends lost 1 base and 4 bases respectively, with 12 bases between them. CDR1 SNHLY and CDR2 FYNNEI come from the germline V gene. The CDR3 is made up of 15 amino acids. CDR3 coding DNA: TGTGCCAGCAGTGAAGGGGTCGTGAGGCCAGATACGCAGTATTTT. It translates to CASSEGVVRPDTQYF.

The chain carries TRBV10-1 and TRBJ2-1, with a tentative D call TRBD2 (6 bases). CDR3 length equals 16 residues. Germline assignment: CDR1 WNHNN and CDR2 SYGVQD (reference sequence). Trimming pared 1 base from V and 4 bases from J, leaving 14 bases between. CDR3: CASSEFSGDSYNEQFF. The CDR3 nucleotides are TGCGCCAGCAGTGAGTTTTCGGGAGATAGTTACAATGAGCAGTTCTTC.

This rearrangement joins TRBV7-6 to TRBJ2-5, with a tentative D call TRBD1 (5 bases). Looked up from germline, CDR1 is SGHVS and CDR2 is FNYEAQ. This CDR3 has 15 residues. V was cut by 5 bases and J by 7 bases, with 20 bases left in between. The CDR3 coding sequence is TGTGCCAGCAGCCATACTCAGGGCCCTCGTCGGACCCAGTACTTC. This codes for CASSHTQGPRRTQYF.

This clonotype was counted a few times. The chain uses TRBV5-1 and TRBJ1-1; D perhaps matches TRBD1 (6 bases). The CDR3 spans 16 residues. In germline, CDR1 is SGHRS, CDR2 YFSETQ. Trimming left V 4 bases short and J 5 bases short, with 21 bases between. The CDR3 DNA reads TGCGCCAGCAGCGTGGGGGCCTTTTCCCGGGCGACTGAAGCTTTCTTT. Protein product: CASSVGAFSRATEAFF. Looking up the rest from reference TRBV5-1 and TRBJ1-1 gives the full variable domain: KAGVTQTPRYLIKTRGQQVTLSCSPISGHRSVSWYQQTPGQGLQFLFEYFSETQRNKGNFPGRFSGRQFSNSRSEMNVSTLELGDSALYLCASSVGAFSRATEAFFGQGTRLTVV.

The chain employs TRBV14 and TRBJ2-4; TRBD1 agrees at 7 bases. This CDR3 is 20 amino acids long. The V and J ends lost 4 bases and 0 bases, in that order; junction bases with no gene match: 18. CDR1 and CDR2 from the germline V gene are SGHDN and FVKESK. The CDR3 nucleotides read TGTGCCAGCAGCCCGGCGAACAGGGGCTTACGACAGTTAGCCAAAAACATTCAGTACTTC. This translates into CASSPANRGLRQLAKNIQYF.

V gene TRBV12-3 or TRBV12-4 combines with J gene TRBJ2-5, with D possibly being TRBD1 or TRBD2 (6 bases each). There are 14 residues in the CDR3. The V end was cut by 6 bases, the J end by 4 bases, with 15 bases between. CDR3 sequence (DNA): TGTGCCAGCAGGGATGGGGGGCAGGGAGAGACCCAGTACTTC. This translates into CASRDGGQGETQYF.

The chain has TRBV27 and TRBJ1-4; 7 bases match TRBD1. With V trimmed by 6 bases and J by 5 bases, 9 bases remained unmatched. The germline CDR1 and CDR2 sequences are MNHEY and SMNVEV (reference sequence). The CDR3 has 15 residues. This CDR3 is CASRETRGVNEKLFF. CDR3 DNA: TGTGCCAGCAGGGAAACCAGGGGGGTGAATGAAAAACTGTTTTTT.

This chain uses TRBV20-1 with TRBJ2-7; 11 nucleotides line up with TRBD2. Trimming took 2 bases from V and 2 from J; bases not matched to a gene: 8. Germline V gene lookup returns CDR1 DFQATT and CDR2 SNEGSKA (reference sequence). The CDR3 sequence is 16 residues long. The CDR3 bases are TGCAGTGCTAGATTCCGTAAGGGACTAGCGGCCTACGAGCAGTACTTC. The encoded protein is CSARFRKGLAAYEQYF.

This clonotype was seen a handful of times. The J gene is TRBJ2-7, the V gene TRBV20-1; 9 positions agree with TRBD2. V gave up 5 bases and J gave up 0 bases; unmatched junction bases: 5. The CDR3 length is 14 residues. Germline assignment: CDR1 DFQATT and CDR2 SNEGSKA (reference sequence). CDR3 DNA: TGCAGTGCTTTTACTAGCGGGCGCTCCTACGAGCAGTACTTC. Its translation: CSAFTSGRSYEQYF.

The chain is built from TRBV6-1 and TRBJ2-1; 14 bases map to TRBD2. Trimming cost V 8 bases and J 9 bases; bases outside gene matches: 15. Looked up from germline, CDR1 is MNHNS and CDR2 is SASEGT. CDR3 length: 17 residues. This chain's CDR3 is CASPGTGGLAGAGEQFF. CDR3 DNA: TGTGCCAGCCCCGGGACAGGGGGACTAGCGGGAGCGGGTGAGCAGTTCTTC.